The present entry profiles one TCR beta chain with its context. Its specificity is unknown. Time point in this sample: baseline pretreatment blood. As for treatment: 15 Gy SBRT to primary tumor, nephrectomy 4 weeks later. After SBRT, blood was collected at 2 and 4 weeks, plus baseline. The tumor was a clear cell renal cell carcinoma. The data are from a study of radiation and T cells in renal cell carcinoma. Regarding the study as a whole: Pretreatment tumor biopsies were lacking, so baseline clonotypes are unknown. In blood, top tumor clones expanded by 2 weeks, shrinking by 4.

Data came from immunoSEQ multiplex PCR; TCRdb stores just in-frame clones and leaves some out. The table includes about 91,000 clones, approximately 80% detected once. The specimen comprised blood, sampled from a patient whose treatment included radiotherapy and nephrectomy. The sequence was collected from a man between 60 and 70 years old with renal cell carcinoma.

The CDR3 DNA is TGTGCCAGTAGTATCGGGCAGACCTTAATGGAGCAGTACTTC. It yields the protein CASSIGQTLMEQYF. The chain uses TRBV19 and TRBJ2-7; D unresolved. The CDR3 sequence is 14 residues long. Per the germline V gene, CDR1 is LNHDA and CDR2 is SQIVND (reference sequence). The V and J ends lost 3 bases and 7 bases respectively, with 16 bases between them.